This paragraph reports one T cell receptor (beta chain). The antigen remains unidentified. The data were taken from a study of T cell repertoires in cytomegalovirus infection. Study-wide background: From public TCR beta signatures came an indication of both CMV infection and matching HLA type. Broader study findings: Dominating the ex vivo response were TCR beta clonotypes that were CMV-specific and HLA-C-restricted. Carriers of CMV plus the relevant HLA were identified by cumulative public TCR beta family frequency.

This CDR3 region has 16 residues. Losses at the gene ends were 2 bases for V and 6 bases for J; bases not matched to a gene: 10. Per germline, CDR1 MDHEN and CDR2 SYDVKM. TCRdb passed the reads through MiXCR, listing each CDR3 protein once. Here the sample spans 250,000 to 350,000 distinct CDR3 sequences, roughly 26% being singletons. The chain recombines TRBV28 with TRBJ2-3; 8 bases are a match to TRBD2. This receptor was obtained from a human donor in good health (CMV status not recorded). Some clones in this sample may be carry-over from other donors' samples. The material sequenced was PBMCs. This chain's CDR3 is CASSLKGLAPRDTQYF. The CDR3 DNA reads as TGTGCCAGCAGTTTAAAAGGACTAGCCCCCCGCGATACGCAGTATTTT.